A single T cell receptor (beta chain) is shown here with its context. The record originates from a study of blood T cells in healthy people across ages. PCR was performed a second time for about 7 to 12 cycles using a sample-barcoded 5' primer and a J-beta primer mix. TCRdb re-derived calls from the 5' RACE reads in MiXCR, one entry per CDR3 protein. This repertoire shows about 1,500,000 distinct CDR3 sequences, about 28% found once; its top ten account for approximately 7.7%. The material sequenced was blood. The sequence was obtained from a woman in her twenties or thirties in good health.

In nucleotides, the CDR3 is TGCAGCGTTTCACAGGGAAGCTATGGCTACACCTTC. Its protein is CSVSQGSYGYTF. V is TRBV29-1 and J is TRBJ1-2; a weak D match, TRBD1 (6 bases). This CDR3 has 12 amino acids. Trimming removed 5 bases at V and 4 bases at J, with 11 bases between. The germline V gene has CDR1 SQVTM and CDR2 ANQGSEA.